The clone carrying this T cell receptor (beta chain) appeared many times. Its target is not known. Per the germline V gene, CDR1 is SGHRS and CDR2 is YFSETQ. The CDR3 loop spans 13 amino acids. V lost 2 bases and J lost 1, with 6 bases in between. Unique molecular identifiers were in the cDNA, with template-switch universal primer binding. TCRdb called the 5' RACE reads again in MiXCR, with one record for every CDR3 protein. The sample shows some 500,000 distinct CDR3 sequences, roughly a fifth of them seen only once. The data stem from a study of identical twins. General study results and limits: Models predicted less out-of-frame TCR alpha sharing in monozygotic twins than was found.

This sample was also put to use in a study of T cells expressing NK-cell markers. From that paper: As a fraction of CD8+ T cells, dominant NKG2C+ clonotypes reached about 1.0-8% in about six donors.

Sequencing input: CD4+ T cells sorted from blood. The TCR originated in a young woman in good health. This chain links TRBV5-1 with TRBJ1-1, with D unresolved. CDR3 sequence: CASSFDGNTEAFF. For the CDR3, the DNA is TGCGCCAGCAGCTTTGATGGGAACACTGAAGCTTTCTTT.